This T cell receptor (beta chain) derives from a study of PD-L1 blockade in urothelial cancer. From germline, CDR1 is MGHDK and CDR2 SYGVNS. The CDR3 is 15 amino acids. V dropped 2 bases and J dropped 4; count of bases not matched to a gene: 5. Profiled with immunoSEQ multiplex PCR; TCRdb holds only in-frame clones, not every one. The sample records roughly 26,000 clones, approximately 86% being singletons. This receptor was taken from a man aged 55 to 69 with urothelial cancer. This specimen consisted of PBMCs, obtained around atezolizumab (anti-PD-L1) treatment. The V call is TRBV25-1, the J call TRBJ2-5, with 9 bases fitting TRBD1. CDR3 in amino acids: CASSEPRDRAETQYF. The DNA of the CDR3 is TGTGCCAGCAGTGAACCCCGGGACAGGGCAGAGACCCAGTACTTC.